The 14 T cell receptor beta chains below were found in one sample sequenced in a study of T cell responses to AZD1222 COVID-19 vaccine. Sequencing used immunoSEQ multiplex PCR; TCRdb keeps in-frame clones, though not all of them. The data hold tens of thousands of clones, with about nine tenths observed a single time. Sequenced material: peripheral blood, taken on day 0 of AZD1222 vaccination. All receptors derive from an adult in good health.

This chain links TRBV19 with TRBJ1-2; 9 bases fit TRBD1. Germline CDR1 is LNHDA and CDR2 is SQIVND (reference sequence). The V gene end was trimmed by 6 bases and the J gene end by 5 bases; junction bases not matched to a gene: 10. The CDR3 runs to 15 residues. CDR3 DNA: TGTGCCAGTAGATCCGGGACAGGGTTTCGATATGGCTACACCTTC. Protein product: CASRSGTGFRYGYTF. Supplemented by reference TRBV19 and TRBJ1-2, the full variable domain reads DGGITQSPKYLFRKEGQNVTLSCEQNLNHDAMYWYRQDPGQGLRLIYYSQIVNDFQKGDIAEGYSVSREKKESFPLTVTSAQKNPTAFYLCASRSGTGFRYGYTFGSGTRLTVV.

The gene calls are TRBV12-3 or TRBV12-4 and TRBJ2-7; D ambiguous. V was trimmed by 6 bases and J by 3 bases, leaving 6 bases between them. The CDR3 is made up of 11 amino acids. The CDR3 is CASSPNYEQYF. The CDR3 coding sequence is TGTGCCAGCAGCCCTAACTACGAGCAGTACTTC.

The chain carries TRBV2 and TRBJ2-7; 8 nucleotides line up with TRBD1. Germline V gene sequence: CDR1 SNHLY, CDR2 FYNNEI. J gave up 3 bases and V 4 bases, and 2 bases lay outside the gene matches. The CDR3 is 13 residues long. The CDR3 region is CASSGGQGYEQYF. The CDR3 DNA is TGTGCCAGCAGTGGCGGACAGGGCTACGAGCAGTACTTC. Together with reference TRBV2 and TRBJ2-7, the CDR3 gives the full variable domain: EPEVTQTPSHQVTQMGQEVILRCVPISNHLYFYWYRQILGQKVEFLVSFYNNEISEKSEIFDDQFSVERPDGSNFTLKIRSTKLEDSAMYFCASSGGQGYEQYFGPGTRLTVT.

The V call is TRBV9, the J call TRBJ1-1; 9 positions agree with TRBD1. V lost 6 bases, J lost 3 bases, and 9 bases stayed unmatched. Germline V gene data show CDR1 as SGDLS and CDR2 as YYNGEE. This CDR3 contains 15 residues. The DNA for the CDR3 is TGTGCCAGCACCCGGACAGGGGAAAGGTACACTGAAGCTTTCTTT. Amino acids: CASTRTGERYTEAFF. Complete variable domain (other parts from reference TRBV9 and TRBJ1-1): DSGVTQTPKHLITATGQRVTLRCSPRSGDLSVYWYQQSLDQGLQFLIQYYNGEERAKGNILERFSAQQFPDLHSELNLSSLELGDSALYFCASTRTGERYTEAFFGQGTRLTVV.

This chain joins TRBV20-1 and TRBJ1-2; D possibly corresponds to TRBD1 (6 bases). V was pared by 3 bases and J by 6 bases, with 11 bases between. The CDR3 totals 12 residues. Germline V gene data show CDR1 as DFQATT and CDR2 as SNEGSKA (reference sequence). The CDR3 loop is CSASSGVDGYTF. In DNA, the CDR3 is TGCAGTGCTAGTTCAGGGGTTGATGGCTACACCTTC.

The chain links TRBV29-1 to TRBJ1-1; no definite D call. The CDR3 runs to 11 residues. V shed 7 bases and J shed 10 bases, with 16 bases lying between them. CDR1 is SQVTM, CDR2 ANQGSEA, per germline. CDR3: CSALDTARAFF. The CDR3 nucleotides read TGCAGCGCCCTAGACACGGCGAGAGCTTTCTTT. The full variable domain, completed using reference TRBV29-1 and TRBJ1-1, is SAVISQKPSRDICQRGTSLTIQCQVDSQVTMMFWYRQQPGQSLTLIATANQGSEATYESGFVIDKFPISRPNLTFSTLTVSNMSPEDSSIYLCSALDTARAFFGQGTRLTVV.

This sequence joins TRBV5-1 and TRBJ2-6; 7 positions agree with TRBD1. The CDR3 contains 16 residues. Trimming took 2 bases from V and 0 from J; bases not matched to a gene: 2. CDR1 and CDR2 from the germline V gene are SGHRS and YFSETQ. CDR3 DNA: TGCGCCAGCAGCTTTACAGGGGCCTCTGGGGCCAACGTCCTGACTTTC. Its translation: CASSFTGASGANVLTF.

The chain carries TRBV5-1 and TRBJ2-1, with D perhaps being TRBD1 or TRBD2 (5 bases each). The V gene's germline CDR1 is SGHRS and CDR2 YFSETQ. The CDR3 consists of 14 residues. The ends were cut back, 1 base at V and 4 bases at J, with 9 bases in the middle. The CDR3 DNA sequence: TGCGCCAGCAGCTTGCGGGGCGAATACAATGAGCAGTTCTTC. This encodes CASSLRGEYNEQFF.

This chain uses TRBV6-5 with TRBJ1-6; D gene uncertain. The CDR3 runs to 15 residues. Germline CDR1 is MNHEY and CDR2 is SVGAGI. The germline V and J ends were trimmed by 7 bases and 0 bases, with 10 bases remaining between them. The CDR3 coding sequence is TGTGCCAGCACCCCTGAGAGCTCCTATAATTCACCCCTCCACTTT. It specifies CASTPESSYNSPLHF.

The chain links TRBV6-6 to TRBJ1-1; D uncertain. CDR3 length: 13 amino acids. CDR1 is MNHNY and CDR2 is SVGAGI in the germline V gene (reference sequence). Trimming removed 6 bases from V and 0 bases from J, with 8 bases in between. The DNA of the CDR3 is TGTGCCAGCAGCCAACAAATGAACACTGAAGCTTTCTTT. Its protein is CASSQQMNTEAFF.

The chain uses TRBV6-1 and TRBJ1-5; D may be TRBD1 (6 bases). Trimming removed 1 base at V and 6 bases at J, with 13 bases between. This CDR3 comprises 15 residues. Looked up from germline, CDR1 is MNHNS and CDR2 is SASEGT. The CDR3 here is CASSEETGGSQPQHF. CDR3 nucleotides: TGTGCCAGCAGTGAAGAGACAGGAGGGAGTCAGCCCCAGCATTTT.

The rearrangement joins TRBV4-3 to TRBJ1-4; D is undetermined. In germline, CDR1 is LGHNA, CDR2 YSLEER. This CDR3 has 17 residues. V was trimmed by 1 base and J by 4 bases, leaving 16 bases between them. DNA of the CDR3: TGCGCCAGCAGCCAAGCCCCCAGCAACTACAATAATGAAAAACTGTTTTTT. Residues: CASSQAPSNYNNEKLFF.

Here the CDR3 reads CASSVVDTGEAFF. The DNA of the CDR3 is TGTGCCAGCAGCGTAGTGGATACAGGTGAAGCTTTCTTT. The V and J genes are TRBV9 and TRBJ1-1; tentatively, D is TRBD1 (5 bases). The ends were cut back, 0 bases at V and 7 bases at J, with 10 bases in the middle. The CDR3 has 13 residues. From germline, CDR1 is SGDLS and CDR2 YYNGEE.

In DNA form, the CDR3 reads TGTGCCTGGAGTCTTAGTGAGTCGTCCACCTTC. Protein sequence: CAWSLSESSTF. The gene calls are TRBV30 and TRBJ1-2; D gene uncertain. This CDR3 comprises 11 residues. V shed 2 bases and J shed 13 bases, with 14 bases lying between them. CDR1 and CDR2 (germline): GTSNPN, SVGIG (reference sequence).